This T cell receptor beta chain came from a study of T cell repertoires in cytomegalovirus infection. The overall study: Matching HLA type, along with CMV infection, was indicated by public TCR beta signatures. Study-level findings and limits: The ex vivo response showed dominance by HLA-C-restricted CMV-specific TCR beta clonotypes.

V was cut by 6 bases and J by 7 bases, with 12 bases left in between. Looked up from germline, CDR1 is MNHEY and CDR2 is SVGAGI. This CDR3 contains 13 residues. In TCRdb, the reads were re-called with MiXCR into one record per CDR3 protein. The repertoire holds 150,000 to 200,000 distinct CDR3 sequences, with less than 25% as singletons. On this clonotype: Its antigen remains unknown.

J is TRBJ2-2 and V is TRBV6-5; the D gene is possibly TRBD1 (6 bases). The sequence was collected from a human donor in good health (CMV status not recorded). Some clones in this sample may be carry-over from other donors' samples. The source material was CD8+ T cells from cultured PBMCs, sampled from culture after CMV antigen stimulation. Here the CDR3 DNA reads TGTGCCAGCAGATCCTCGACAGGCGGGGAGCTGTTTTTT. Translated, it gives CASRSSTGGELFF.